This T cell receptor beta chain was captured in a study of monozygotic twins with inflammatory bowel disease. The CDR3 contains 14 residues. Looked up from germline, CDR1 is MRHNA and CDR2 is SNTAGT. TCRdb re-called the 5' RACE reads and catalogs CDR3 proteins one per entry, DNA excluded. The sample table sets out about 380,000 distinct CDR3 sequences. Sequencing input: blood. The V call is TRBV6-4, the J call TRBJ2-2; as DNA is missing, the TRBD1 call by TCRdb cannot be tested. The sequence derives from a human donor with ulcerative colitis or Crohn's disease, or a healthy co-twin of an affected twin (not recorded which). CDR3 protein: CASSADRATGELFF.